These 18 T cell receptor beta chains originate from one sample sequenced in a study of CD8 T cells in ankylosing spondylitis. TCRdb reprocessed the 5' RACE reads with MiXCR, giving one entry per CDR3 protein. The data hold roughly 230,000 distinct CDR3 sequences, with over 15% observed a single time. Sequencing used blood, either unsorted or a sorted T cell fraction (not recorded which). These receptors originate from a male donor with ankylosing spondylitis or in good health (not recorded which).

This chain connects TRBV11-1 to TRBJ2-3; D remains ambiguous. Germline values: CDR1 SGHAT, CDR2 FQDESV (reference sequence). The CDR3 spans 14 residues. V lost 2 bases, J lost 6 bases, and 12 bases lay in between. In DNA, the CDR3 is TGTGCCAGCAGCTTACCTGAAGGGTTTGATACGCAGTATTTT. It yields the protein CASSLPEGFDTQYF.

The chain combines TRBV4-1 with TRBJ2-7; D ambiguous. Germline values: CDR1 MGHRA, CDR2 YSYEKL. The V gene lost 0 bases and the J gene lost 3 bases, with 15 bases spanning the gap. The CDR3 spans 16 residues. The CDR3 DNA sequence: TGCGCCAGCAGCCAAGACCCTGGGCTCTCCGGCTACGAGCAGTACTTC. Residues: CASSQDPGLSGYEQYF.

The gene calls are TRBV20-1 and TRBJ2-1; TRBD2 agrees at 7 bases. Germline V gene sequence: CDR1 DFQATT, CDR2 SNEGSKA (reference sequence). V lost 4 bases to trimming and J lost 6 bases; unmatched junction nucleotides: 9. This CDR3 has 14 residues. The CDR3 is CSAIGEGPRNEQFF. CDR3 DNA sequence: TGCAGTGCTATTGGGGAGGGCCCTCGCAATGAGCAGTTCTTC.

Many counts were recorded for this clonotype. The CDR3 sequence is CASSFQGPSSYNEQFF. For the CDR3, the DNA is TGTGCCAGCAGTTTTCAAGGCCCGAGCTCCTACAATGAGCAGTTCTTC. The chain employs TRBV6-5 and TRBJ2-1; D is uncertain. V was pared by 4 bases and J by 0 bases, with 13 bases between. There are 16 residues in the CDR3. Per germline, CDR1 MNHEY and CDR2 SVGAGI.

The chain uses TRBV29-1 and TRBJ2-2; 9 bases agree with TRBD2. Trimming at V came to 6 bases and at J to 5 bases, leaving 10 bases not matched to a gene. Germline loops: CDR1 SQVTM, CDR2 ANQGSEA. This CDR3 contains 15 residues. The CDR3 loop is CSVAGLAGSTGELFF. The DNA for the CDR3 is TGCAGCGTCGCCGGGCTAGCGGGAAGTACCGGGGAGCTGTTTTTT.

This clonotype was observed a handful of times. The J gene is TRBJ1-3, the V gene TRBV27; no reliable D call. V was cut by 0 bases and J by 3 bases, with 12 bases left in between. Germline V gene sequence: CDR1 MNHEY, CDR2 SMNVEV (reference sequence). CDR3 length: 16 amino acids. CDR3 sequence reads: CASSLSGSHLGNTIYF. The CDR3 region has the DNA TGTGCCAGCAGTTTATCTGGCAGCCACCTTGGAAACACCATATATTTT.

In nucleotides, the CDR3 is TGTGCCAGCAGTTACTCGGTACAGGGAGACAAAAACATTCAGTACTTC. It specifies CASSYSVQGDKNIQYF. The rearrangement links TRBV6-5 to TRBJ2-4, with D possibly being TRBD1 (6 bases). The CDR3 sequence is 16 residues long. The V end was cut by 0 bases, the J end by 3 bases, with 12 bases between. Germline-derived CDR1 and CDR2 are MNHEY and SVGAGI.

The chain uses TRBV12-3 or TRBV12-4 and TRBJ2-3, with D perhaps TRBD2 (5 bases). CDR3 size: 14 residues. V lost 9 bases, J lost 1 base, and 14 bases lay in between. In DNA form, the CDR3 reads TGTGCCAGTACCTCGAGCGGAGGCACAGATACGCAGTATTTT. This encodes CASTSSGGTDTQYF.

This clonotype has ten or more counts. The chain has TRBV11-1 and TRBJ2-3, with a possible D match to TRBD1 (5 bases). The germline V and J ends were trimmed by 3 bases and 1 base, with 20 bases remaining between them. The CDR3 contains 18 residues. Germline CDR1 and CDR2: SGHAT and FQDESV (reference sequence). CDR3 sequence: CASSFGLDDRYRTDTQYF. CDR3 nucleotide sequence: TGTGCCAGCAGCTTCGGATTGGACGACAGATATCGCACAGATACGCAGTATTTT.

The sample holds a few counts of this clonotype. The chain couples TRBV27 to TRBJ2-5; TRBD2 aligns across 8 bases. This CDR3 has 15 amino acids. CDR1 and CDR2 from the germline V gene are MNHEY and SMNVEV (reference sequence). V shed 2 bases and J 6 bases; nucleotides not matched to a gene: 8. Here the CDR3 reads CASSLGGSGTKTQYF. The CDR3 DNA follows: TGTGCCAGCAGTTTAGGTGGTAGCGGGACAAAGACCCAGTACTTC.

CDR3 nucleotide sequence: TGCAGCGTGAACCTACAGGGGTATGGCTACACCTTC. Protein: CSVNLQGYGYTF. The chain joins TRBV29-1 to TRBJ1-2; 7 bases fit TRBD1. Germline CDR1 reads SQVTM; CDR2 reads ANQGSEA. The CDR3 loop spans 12 amino acids. The ends lost 6 bases at V and 5 bases at J; junction bases unmatched: 6.

This clonotype appeared many times. V usage is TRBV24-1 and J usage is TRBJ2-6, with D perhaps TRBD1 or TRBD2 (5 bases each). The V end lost 1 base, the J end lost 0 bases, and 15 bases lay between the germline ends. Germline CDR1 KGHDR, CDR2 SFDVKD. The CDR3 contains 19 residues. CDR3 amino acids: CATSDLTGPIYSGANVLTF. Here the CDR3 DNA reads TGTGCCACCAGTGATTTAACGGGACCGATCTACTCTGGGGCCAACGTCCTGACTTTC.

This clonotype came up a few times. V and J are TRBV7-9 and TRBJ1-1; the D gene is possibly TRBD1 (6 bases). The ends were cut back, 7 bases at V and 1 base at J, with 13 bases in the middle. The CDR3 is 14 residues long. In germline, CDR1 is SEHNR, CDR2 FQNEAQ (reference sequence). CDR3 residues: CASTLGGQNTEAFF. Written as DNA, the CDR3 is TGTGCCAGCACCTTGGGGGGGCAGAACACTGAAGCTTTCTTT.

This rearrangement joins TRBV20-1 to TRBJ2-5; D is perhaps TRBD2 (6 bases). The V gene lost 1 base and the J gene lost 5 bases, with 11 bases spanning the gap. The germline V gene encodes CDR1 DFQATT and CDR2 SNEGSKA (reference sequence). This CDR3 has 13 residues. CDR3 nucleotide sequence: TGCAGTGCTAGAGGTGGGGGGTTGGAGACCCAGTACTTC. As protein: CSARGGGLETQYF.

The CDR3 spells CASSAPGLPQETQYF. DNA for the CDR3: TGCGCCAGCAGCGCCCCGGGACTACCCCAAGAGACCCAGTACTTC. The rearrangement uses TRBV5-1 and TRBJ2-5, with TRBD2 identical over 7 bases. This CDR3 spans 15 amino acids. Per the germline V gene, CDR1 is SGHRS and CDR2 is YFSETQ. V shed 4 bases, J shed 1 base, and the junction held 7 bases outside the gene matches.

This clonotype was counted only a few times. The chain recombines TRBV7-8 with TRBJ2-3; 13 bases fit TRBD2. After removal of 4 bases from V and 1 base from J, the junction contained 11 bases not matched to a gene. Per the germline V gene, CDR1 is SGHVS and CDR2 is FQNEAQ. This CDR3 is built from 19 residues. The CDR3: CASSSLGLAGSPGTDTQYF. As DNA, the CDR3 is TGTGCCAGCAGCTCCCTGGGACTAGCGGGATCCCCAGGCACAGATACGCAGTATTTT.

The chain has TRBV5-1 and TRBJ1-2, with TRBD1 as a possible D gene (5 bases). CDR1 is SGHRS and CDR2 is YFSETQ in the germline V gene. Trimming pared 6 bases from V and 6 bases from J, leaving 12 bases between. There are 12 residues in the CDR3. Here the CDR3 DNA reads TGCGCCAGCACACAGCAGGGAAATGGCTACACCTTC. This codes for CASTQQGNGYTF.

The V and J genes are TRBV7-9 and TRBJ1-2; D remains unclear. From germline, CDR1 is SEHNR and CDR2 FQNEAQ (reference sequence). Trimming removed 5 bases from V and 8 bases from J, with 18 bases in between. The CDR3 length is 14 residues. The CDR3: CASSHGWTVQGYTF. The CDR3 bases are TGTGCCAGCAGCCACGGTTGGACGGTGCAGGGCTACACCTTC. Together with reference TRBV7-9 and TRBJ1-2, the CDR3 gives the full variable domain: DTGVSQNPRHKITKRGQNVTFRCDPISEHNRLYWYRQTLGQGPEFLTYFQNEAQLEKSRLLSDRFSAERPKGSFSTLEIQRTEQGDSAMYLCASSHGWTVQGYTFGSGTRLTVV.